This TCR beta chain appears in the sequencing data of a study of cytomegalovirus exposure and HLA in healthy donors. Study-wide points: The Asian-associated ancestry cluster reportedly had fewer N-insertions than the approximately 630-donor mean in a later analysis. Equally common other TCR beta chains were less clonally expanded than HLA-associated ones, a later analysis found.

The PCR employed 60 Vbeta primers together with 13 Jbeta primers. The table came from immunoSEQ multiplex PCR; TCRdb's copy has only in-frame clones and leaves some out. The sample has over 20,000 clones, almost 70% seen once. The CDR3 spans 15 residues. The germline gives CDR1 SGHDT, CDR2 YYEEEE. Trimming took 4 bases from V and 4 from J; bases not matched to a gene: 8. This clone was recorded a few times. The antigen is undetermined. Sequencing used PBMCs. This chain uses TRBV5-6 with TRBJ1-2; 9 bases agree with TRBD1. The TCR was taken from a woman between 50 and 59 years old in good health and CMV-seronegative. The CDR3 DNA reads TGTGCCAGCAGCGTAACAGGGGGCGCAGGCTATGGCTACACCTTC. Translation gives CASSVTGGAGYGYTF.